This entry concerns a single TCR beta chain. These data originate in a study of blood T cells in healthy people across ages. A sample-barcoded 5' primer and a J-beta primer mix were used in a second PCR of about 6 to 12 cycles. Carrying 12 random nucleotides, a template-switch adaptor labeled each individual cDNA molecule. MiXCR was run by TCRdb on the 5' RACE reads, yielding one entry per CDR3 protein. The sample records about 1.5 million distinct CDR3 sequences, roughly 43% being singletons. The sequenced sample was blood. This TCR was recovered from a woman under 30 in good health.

CDR3 sequence: CASSYFQGGNQPQHF. The CDR3 DNA sequence: TGTGCCAGCAGTTACTTCCAGGGTGGCAATCAGCCCCAGCATTTT. The V gene is TRBV6-6, the J gene TRBJ1-5, with D possibly TRBD1 on 5 matching bases. This CDR3 is built from 15 residues. V lost 1 base and J lost 2, with 9 bases in between. Germline V gene sequence: CDR1 MNHNY, CDR2 SVGAGI (reference sequence).